The entry that follows covers one T cell receptor (beta chain) sequence. Trimming stripped 3 bases from V and 1 base from J, with 6 bases between. Per germline, CDR1 SEHNR and CDR2 FQNEAQ (reference sequence). The CDR3 loop spans 13 amino acids. Study processing details: Reference gene primer amplification gave estimated nucleated cell counts. Profiling relied on immunoSEQ multiplex PCR, and the TCRdb table lists in-frame clones only, not all of them. V, J and clone size are those of that table, while D and trimming were read from the DNA. Of about 11,000 clones listed, 75% to 90% are singletons. The data belong to a study of blood T cell repertoires in COVID-19. Across the study: In each case, the material was cDNA or gDNA derived from T cells, B-cell-depleted T cells, or PBMCs.

The TCR sequence derives from a human donor in a cohort sampled during active COVID-19. Sequences were obtained from peripheral blood. The chain carries TRBV7-9 and TRBJ1-1; D call uncertain. CDR3 residues: CASSFAENTEAFF. The CDR3 region has the DNA TGTGCCAGCAGCTTCGCAGAGAACACTGAAGCTTTCTTT.